This T cell receptor beta chain stems from a study of radiotherapy plus CTLA-4 blockade in lung cancer. Turning to the study itself: Across the patients, objective responses occurred in about 19%, and disease control in 31%.

This CDR3 region has 19 residues. V lost 2 bases, J lost 0 bases, and 21 bases lay in between. Germline CDR1 and CDR2: SGHRS and YFSETQ. Focal radiation plus CTLA-4 blockade with ipilimumab was administered to patients who had chemo-refractory metastatic non-small-cell lung cancer. Clones were read by immunoSEQ multiplex PCR, and TCRdb kept only the in-frame ones, dropping some. The table records roughly 50,000 clones, over 75% of them present only once. The V call is TRBV5-1, the J call TRBJ2-1; the D gene is possibly TRBD2 (5 bases). The sample was peripheral blood, taken from a patient treated with radiotherapy plus ipilimumab. The receptor comes from a human donor with non-small cell lung cancer whose response to radiotherapy plus ipilimumab could not be evaluated. The DNA for the CDR3 is TGCGCCAGCAGCTTTCTCGGATCCAGTCTAGCTAGCTCCTACAATGAGCAGTTCTTC. The encoded protein is CASSFLGSSLASSYNEQFF.